This T cell receptor beta chain was captured in a study of early T cells in non-severe SARS-CoV-2 infection. Whole-study context: The study sequenced bulk RNA from unsorted whole blood, with chains unpaired.

This clonotype was counted many times. This CDR3 is 15 amino acids long. Trimming cost V 0 bases and J 3 bases, with 13 bases left between them. Germline lookup yields CDR1 SGHRS and CDR2 YFSETQ. TCRdb itself ran the 5' RACE reads through MiXCR, one entry per CDR3 protein. The sample includes 85,000 to 120,000 distinct CDR3 sequences, about an eighth seen only once; the top ten take 6.2%. The origin of this receptor is an adult who was a healthcare worker with PCR-confirmed SARS-CoV-2 infection or an uninfected control (not recorded which). The chain has TRBV5-1 and TRBJ2-7, with D possibly matching TRBD2 (6 bases). The specimen sequenced was whole blood. CDR3 nucleotides: TGCGCCAGCAGCTTGGTAGGCGGGGACCTCTACGAGCAGTACTTC. Protein sequence: CASSLVGGDLYEQYF.